Shown below are 13 T cell receptor beta chains from a single sample sequenced in a study of T cell repertoires in cytomegalovirus infection. TCRdb re-called the reads with MiXCR, one entry per CDR3 protein. The sample lists about 890,000 distinct CDR3 sequences, about a third occurring once. What these receptors recognize is not known. Sequences were derived from cultured CD8+ T cells from PBMCs, sampled from culture after CMV antigen stimulation. These receptors all come from a human donor in good health (CMV status not recorded). Some clones in this sample may be carry-over from other donors' samples.

The chain couples TRBV7-9 to TRBJ2-3, with TRBD2 matching 9 bases. CDR3 length equals 17 residues. CDR1 SEHNR and CDR2 FQNEAQ come from the germline V gene (reference sequence). Trimming removed 3 bases from V and 6 bases from J; junction bases left unmatched: 13. For the CDR3, the DNA is TGTGCCAGCAGCTTTAATCTAGCGGGGCTGGTTTGGGATACGCAGTATTTT. Protein sequence: CASSFNLAGLVWDTQYF.

This clonotype was picked up one time. A read error may explain this, as a much larger clone is one base away. The rearrangement links TRBV7-8 to TRBJ2-2, with TRBD2 as a possible D gene (5 bases). The CDR3 extends over 13 amino acids. Germline V gene sequence: CDR1 SGHVS, CDR2 FQNEAQ. The CDR3 DNA reads as TGTGCCACCCTCCGGACCCAGGCCGGGGAGATGTTTTTT. This translates into CATLRTQAGEMFF.

The V and J genes are TRBV27 and TRBJ2-2; 9 bases align to TRBD1. The CDR3 has 16 residues. Germline CDR1 MNHEY, CDR2 SMNVEV (reference sequence). With 5 bases clipped from V and 2 bases from J, the junction kept 6 bases outside the gene matches. CDR3 nucleotide sequence: TGTGCCAGCAGTACCTCGACAGGGGGAAACACCGGGGAGCTGTTTTTT. Amino acids: CASSTSTGGNTGELFF.

This clonotype was counted ten times or more. The chain is built from TRBV7-9 and TRBJ1-4; a weak D match, TRBD1 (6 bases). V was trimmed by 5 bases and J by 5 bases, leaving 21 bases between them. Germline CDR1 and CDR2: SEHNR and FQNEAQ (reference sequence). The CDR3 runs 17 residues. In DNA form, the CDR3 reads TGTGCCAGCAGCACCATGCGGTGGGGGCGTGGGAATGAAAAACTGTTTTTT. This gives the protein CASSTMRWGRGNEKLFF.

The rearrangement links TRBV7-9 to TRBJ2-1; D is undetermined. The V end was cut by 2 bases, the J end by 10 bases, with 9 bases between. CDR1 and CDR2 from the germline V gene are SEHNR and FQNEAQ (reference sequence). The CDR3 loop spans 12 amino acids. In DNA, the CDR3 is TGTGCCAGCAGCTTAAGTCTCTGGGAGCAGTTCTTC. Its translation: CASSLSLWEQFF.

This chain uses TRBV7-8 with TRBJ2-2, with D unclear. The V gene's germline CDR1 is SGHVS and CDR2 FQNEAQ. This CDR3 region has 12 residues. V dropped 0 bases and J dropped 8 bases, with 4 bases sitting between them. Here the CDR3 reads CASSLARGELFF. The CDR3 DNA sequence: TGTGCCAGCAGCTTAGCACGAGGGGAGCTGTTTTTT.

V usage is TRBV10-3 and J usage is TRBJ2-5; D perhaps matches TRBD1 (6 bases). CDR3 size: 13 residues. The ends were cut back, 6 bases at V and 2 bases at J, with 10 bases in the middle. In germline, CDR1 is ENHRY, CDR2 SYGVKD. DNA of the CDR3: TGTGCCATCAGCGCCGGACAGCAAGAGACCCAGTACTTC. It encodes CAISAGQQETQYF.

This clonotype was seen only a few times. The chain employs TRBV7-9 and TRBJ1-2; 7 positions match TRBD1. V shed 2 bases and J 8 bases; nucleotides not matched to a gene: 8. The CDR3 covers 14 residues. Germline V lookup: CDR1 SEHNR, CDR2 FQNEAQ (reference sequence). The CDR3 coding sequence is TGTGCCAGCAGCTTAAGGGGGCCGGTAGGAGGCTACACCTTC. It yields the protein CASSLRGPVGGYTF.

This clonotype appeared a few times. The rearrangement joins TRBV29-1 to TRBJ1-3; D is ambiguous. The ends were cut back, 0 bases at V and 9 bases at J, with 15 bases in the middle. Germline-derived CDR1 and CDR2 are SQVTM and ANQGSEA. The CDR3 consists of 14 residues. The CDR3 sequence is CSVEDPREWGTIYF. CDR3 DNA sequence: TGCAGCGTTGAAGATCCGCGTGAGTGGGGCACCATATATTTT.

The gene calls are TRBV6-4 and TRBJ2-1, with TRBD2 matching 12 bases. Trimming removed 2 bases from V and 10 bases from J; junction bases left unmatched: 6. Germline values: CDR1 MRHNA, CDR2 SNTAGT. CDR3 size: 15 residues. The CDR3 coding sequence is TGTGCCAGCAGTGACCTGCCTAGCGGGGGGGGGGAGCAGTTCTTC. Amino acid sequence: CASSDLPSGGGEQFF.

The J gene is TRBJ1-1, the V gene TRBV7-9; maybe TRBD1 (5 bases). In germline, CDR1 is SEHNR, CDR2 FQNEAQ (reference sequence). The length of the CDR3 is 15 residues. V lost 6 bases to trimming and J lost 3 bases, with 17 bases between them. This chain's CDR3 is CASRGPLRGDTEAFF. DNA of the CDR3: TGTGCCAGCAGGGGACCCCTTCGGGGGGACACTGAAGCTTTCTTT.

V usage is TRBV12-3 or TRBV12-4 and J usage is TRBJ2-3, with D uncertain. Between the trimmed V and J ends, which lost 11 bases and 14 bases, there was a span of 20 bases. The CDR3 covers 11 residues. This CDR3 reads CAAQGGFSPYF. The CDR3 DNA reads TGTGCCGCCCAAGGCGGATTTTCCCCGTATTTT.

V usage is TRBV18 and J usage is TRBJ1-5; the D gene is possibly TRBD1 (5 bases). Looked up from germline, CDR1 is KGHSH and CDR2 is LQKENI. This CDR3 spans 16 amino acids. Trimming removed 3 bases from V and 0 bases from J, with 12 bases in between. CDR3 sequence reads: CASSPEEGNSNQPQHF. DNA of the CDR3: TGTGCCAGCTCACCGGAGGAGGGGAATAGCAATCAGCCCCAGCATTTT.